The subject of this entry is one T cell receptor beta chain. Its antigen target is currently unknown. There are no base qualities to consult, and no much larger clone falls within one base. The data were taken from a study of vaccination and CD4 T cells after COVID-19 (dated by TCRdb to between 2022 and 2023). The study in broad terms: Every convalescent patient had a positive nasal swab PCR test for SARS-CoV-2, with mild disease in several patients and severe disease in one. The convalescent cohort comprised six males and four females, including two Hispanic individuals, seven Caucasians, two Asians and one multiracial person. Participants got two doses of the Pfizer-BioNTech BNT162b2 vaccine (n=8) or two doses of the Moderna mRNA-1273 vaccine (n=2). Post-COVID blood samples were collected from convalescent patients a median of roughly 100 days after diagnosis, with a range of roughly 30 to 161 days. The time from the second vaccine dose to post-vaccine blood sampling had a median of roughly 72 days and ranged from about 12 to 241 days. Overlapping spike peptide pools from SARS-CoV-2 and from the common cold coronaviruses HCoV-NL63, HCoV-OC43 and HCoV-229E were used as culture stimuli. Control cultures received a CEFX viral epitope pool as the positive control, an HIV-1 Nef peptide pool as the negative control, or no peptide. In 10 COVID-19 convalescent patients and several infection-naive healthy vaccine recipients, researchers compared the spike-specific CD4+ TCR repertoire from before mRNA vaccination with the repertoire from after.

The CDR3 goes from the cysteine to the phenylalanine over 15 residues. The retained sequence is limited to the CDR3, 45 bases, with the frame set at the first base. The V end loses 6 bases and the J end loses 6 bases, and a stretch of 21 bases separates them. The library was generated by PCR. DNA from cultured CD4+ T cells underwent TCR sequencing with the Oncomine TCR Beta short-read assay at the Johns Hopkins FTIC core. Genomic DNA was extracted from the cultured CD4+ T cells with the QIAamp micro DNA kit. The Oncomine TCR Beta libraries from cultured CD4+ T cells were pooled using unique dual indexes and then sequenced on an Illumina iSeq 100. The paper's processing steps were these. Non-productive sequences were removed, and CDR3s not starting with C, not ending with F or W, or shorter than 7 amino acids were discarded. The MANAFEST web application identified antigen-specific clonotypes by comparing peptide-stimulated wells against reference wells and other culture wells. For a clone to be called positive, the clone needed an FDR below 0.05, an odds ratio above 5, and a productive frequency above 0.1% in at least two of three replicate wells. Clonotypes that were significantly expanded in both SARS-CoV-2 spike wells and at least one common cold coronavirus spike condition were defined as cross-reactive. CDR3 homology was assessed with Levenshtein distances (stringdist) and unrooted phylogenetic trees (ape) in R version 3.6.1. TCRdb cleaned the public reads at Q25 with fastp, built clones with MiXCR and kept in-frame beta chains. Duplicate CDR3 protein sequences are folded into a single record with the most common DNA and genes. None of the V and J calls come from the authors' own analysis; TCRdb made them. This sample has over 9,000 distinct CDR3 sequences in its table, and 66% of those were observed once. Clones ranked in the top ten supply approximately 25% of the sample.

The full study reports these points: Nearly all vaccine-specific clones in convalescent patients (304 of 307) were mono-reactive for SARS-CoV-2 spike rather than cross-reactive with common cold coronaviruses. In convalescent patients, a median roughly 87% of post-vaccine SARS-CoV-2-reactive clones were detected only after vaccination, suggesting vaccine-specific priming. Relatively few convalescent patients were included in the study, and early timepoints after natural infection were not analyzed. The median count of SARS-CoV-2-reactive clonotypes went up from approximately 20 after infection to a few dozen after vaccination, although the change was not significant.

The meaning of the sample's treatment or condition label: roughly ten-day PBMC culture with coronavirus spike peptide pools or control peptides (ViraFEST assay). The ViraFEST assay was used in the study, in which antigen-specific T cells were expanded with peptide pools and expanded clonotypes were subsequently identified by TCR sequencing. Positive SARS-CoV-2 PCR tests in the convalescent patients dated from March to December 2020, before Alpha, Beta and Delta variants emerged in the United States. Each well held more than 1.5 million PBMCs cultured in IMDM containing about 5% human AB serum and roughly 10 IU/ml IL-2, with 8.5 to 10 ug/ml peptide pools added. On days 3 and 7, half of the culture medium was replaced with fresh IL-2-containing medium. After 10 days of culture, CD4+ T cells were isolated by negative selection using the EasySep CD4+ T cell isolation kit. PBMCs were separated from whole blood using Ficoll-Paque Plus gradient centrifugation and then either used fresh or cryopreserved at -140C. Triplicate wells were generally used for each culture condition.

The sample consisted of CD4+ T cells from blood, cultured in vitro. This TCR came from a human donor who had recovered from COVID-19. Here the chain combines TRBV12-3 or TRBV12-4 and TRBJ2-7, with TRBD2 perhaps the D gene, on 6 matching bases. The DNA sequence is given as TGTGCCAGCAGCAAGTTGGGAGGAAGCAAAGTCGAGCAGTACTTC. Translated, it gives CASSKLGGSKVEQYF.